This T cell receptor beta chain was recovered during a study of T cells expressing NK-cell markers. Looking at the study overall: It was sorted CD3+CD56-NKG2C+, CD3+CD56+NKG2C- and CD3+CD56+NKG2C+ T cells that provided the TCR beta repertoires.

Using the 5' RACE reads, TCRdb records one entry per CDR3 protein without DNA. The sample holds 500,000 or so distinct CDR3 sequences. The CDR3 covers 19 residues. Germline loops: CDR1 MDHEN, CDR2 SYDVKM. Turning to this clonotype: Its specificity is unknown.

Overall study results and limits: The study found dominant NKG2C+ clonotypes at 1.0-7.0% of CD8+ T cells in about six donors.

Sequences were obtained from blood T cells: a sorted CD56 or NKG2C T cell subset, CD4+ or CD8+ T cells, or bulk PBMC T cells (not recorded which). This TCR was recovered from a man aged 18 to 35 in good health. This chain joins TRBV28 and TRBJ2-1; TCRdb's assignment of TRBD2 cannot be checked, as there is no DNA. This chain's CDR3 is CASNIRGLAGGNFYNEQFF.